This T cell receptor (beta chain) was found in a study of blood T cells in healthy people across ages. Findings and caveats of the study: Fewer expanded clones and more diversity marked long-lived versus aged donors.

Healthy Caucasians from Russia aged about 6 to 100 served as donors. Then a second PCR, running roughly 7 to 11 cycles, was carried out with a sample-barcoded 5' primer and a J-beta primer mix. Unique molecular identifiers of 12 random nucleotides labeled each cDNA. Each sample provided no less than 2.5 million CDR3-containing paired-end reads. MiXCR was run by TCRdb on the 5' RACE reads, yielding one entry per CDR3 protein. The sample has over a million distinct CDR3 sequences, 40% to 50% seen once. This clonotype was found once. The antigen is not known. At one boundary the junction diverges from the germline segment, which might be a read error. Germline V lookup: CDR1 MDHEN, CDR2 SYDVKM. This CDR3 has 14 amino acids.

Sequencing used blood. The chain links TRBV28 to TRBJ1-2; D unresolved. The receptor was isolated from a woman aged 18-29 years in good health. CDR3: CAGSSSGGNYGYTF. CDR3 sequence (DNA): TGTGCCGGCAGTTCTAGCGGCGGAAACTATGGCTACACCTTC.